The 15 T cell receptor beta chains below come from one sample, sequenced in a study of blood T cell repertoires in COVID-19. Libraries were prepared by immunoSEQ multiplex PCR; TCRdb keeps only in-frame clonotypes and omits some of them. The repertoire consists of 20,000 or so clones, with 91% occurring once and the leading ten covering about 2.9%. Sample: peripheral blood. The source is an older woman with active COVID-19.

The chain recombines TRBV6-4 with TRBJ1-2; a weak D match, TRBD1 (5 bases). Per the germline V gene, CDR1 is MRHNA and CDR2 is SNTAGT. The CDR3 runs to 13 residues. Trimming left V 5 bases short and J 8 bases short, with 15 bases between. The CDR3, as DNA: TGTGCCAGCAGTCAACTGGGGCTAGGAGGCTACACCTTC. Its translation: CASSQLGLGGYTF.

V gene TRBV11-2 combines with J gene TRBJ2-7; perhaps TRBD1 as D (5 bases). V lost 5 bases and J 3 bases, leaving 20 bases between the germline ends. The germline V gene has CDR1 SGHAT and CDR2 FQNNGV. CDR3 length: 16 residues. The CDR3 spells CASSPNTGQGIYEQYF. In DNA form, the CDR3 reads TGTGCCAGCAGCCCCAATACCGGGCAGGGAATCTACGAGCAGTACTTC.

The genes are TRBV5-1 and TRBJ2-1; D is unclear. Trimming shortened V by 0 bases and J by 10 bases, and 5 bases separated the two germline ends. Germline V gives CDR1 SGHRS, CDR2 YFSETQ. The CDR3 sequence is 11 residues long. The CDR3 reads CASSLEREQFF. CDR3 nucleotide sequence: TGCGCCAGCAGCTTGGAGCGAGAGCAGTTCTTC.

V gene TRBV6-4 combines with J gene TRBJ2-7; 8 bases are a match to TRBD2. Per the germline V gene, CDR1 is MRHNA and CDR2 is SNTAGT. CDR3 length: 16 residues. V lost 6 bases and J lost 2; bases outside the gene matches: 12. The CDR3 protein is CASRHPLAGLTYEQYF. For the CDR3, the DNA is TGTGCCAGCAGACATCCTCTAGCGGGCCTTACCTACGAGCAGTACTTC.

The V and J genes are TRBV4-1 and TRBJ2-1, with 10 bases matching TRBD2. Germline assignment: CDR1 MGHRA and CDR2 YSYEKL. The CDR3 is 17 amino acids. V lost 3 bases to trimming and J lost 7 bases; unmatched junction nucleotides: 12. The CDR3 spells CASSHGTGTSAENEQFF. The CDR3, as DNA: TGCGCCAGCAGCCACGGGACCGGGACTAGCGCGGAAAATGAGCAGTTCTTC.

The J gene is TRBJ2-1, the V gene TRBV7-9, with D perhaps matching TRBD2 (6 bases). V lost 8 bases and J lost 6, with 14 bases in between. The germline CDR1 and CDR2 sequences are SEHNR and FQNEAQ (reference sequence). The CDR3 sequence is 13 residues long. CDR3 in amino acids: CASGGPQGNEQFF. The DNA of the CDR3 is TGTGCCAGCGGAGGGCCCCAGGGCAATGAGCAGTTCTTC.

J is TRBJ1-1 and V is TRBV5-4; 9 positions agree with TRBD1. The CDR3 has 15 residues. The germline V gene encodes CDR1 SGHNT and CDR2 YYREEE (reference sequence). The junction had 4 bases not matched to a gene; V was cut back by 4 bases and J by 0 bases. DNA for the CDR3: TGTGCCAGCAGCCCCGGGACAGGGATGAACACTGAAGCTTTCTTT. Translated: CASSPGTGMNTEAFF.

The chain is built from TRBV4-2 and TRBJ1-3; D is ambiguous. V lost 5 bases to trimming and J lost 0 bases, with 11 bases between them. The CDR3 spans 15 residues. Germline CDR1 LGHNA, CDR2 YNFKEQ. The CDR3 sequence: CASSSAGFSGNTIYF. CDR3 sequence (DNA): TGTGCCAGCAGCTCAGCGGGGTTCTCTGGAAACACCATATATTTT.

The CDR3 loop is CASSQISTGRNTEAFF. For the CDR3, the DNA is TGTGCCAGCAGCCAAATTTCGACAGGGAGGAACACTGAAGCTTTCTTT. This chain uses TRBV3-1 (or the pseudogene TRBV3-2) with TRBJ1-1; TRBD1 matches at 7 bases. In germline, CDR1 is LGHDT, CDR2 YNNKEL (reference sequence). The V gene end was trimmed by 2 bases and the J gene end by 1 base; junction bases not matched to a gene: 7. The CDR3 contains 16 residues.

This sequence joins TRBV2 and TRBJ2-5; a possible D gene is TRBD1 (6 bases). The CDR3 length is 13 residues. Germline-derived CDR1 and CDR2 are SNHLY and FYNNEI. Trimming pared 6 bases from V and 4 bases from J, leaving 12 bases between. The DNA for the CDR3 is TGTGCCAGCAGGGGTAGCAGGGGAGAGACCCAGTACTTC. It codes for CASRGSRGETQYF. Supplemented by reference TRBV2 and TRBJ2-5, the full variable domain reads EPEVTQTPSHQVTQMGQEVILRCVPISNHLYFYWYRQILGQKVEFLVSFYNNEISEKSEIFDDQFSVERPDGSNFTLKIRSTKLEDSAMYFCASRGSRGETQYFGPGTRLLVL.

This clone was picked up one time. This chain uses TRBV11-2 with TRBJ2-1, with 8 bases aligning to TRBD1. Germline lookup yields CDR1 SGHAT and CDR2 FQNNGV. This CDR3 region has 14 residues. V trimming: 7 bases; J trimming: 6 bases; junction bases outside the gene matches: 8. CDR3 loop: CASTYRGSPNEQFF. CDR3 in DNA: TGTGCCAGCACCTACAGGGGGTCGCCCAATGAGCAGTTCTTC.

The chain employs TRBV28 and TRBJ2-2; 7 nucleotides agree with TRBD1. Germline V gene lookup returns CDR1 MDHEN and CDR2 SYDVKM. The trim removed 8 bases at V and 4 bases at J, leaving 10 bases unmatched. This CDR3 comprises 15 residues. DNA for the CDR3: TGTGCCAGCGGATTGTCACAGGGGAGCACCGGGGAGCTGTTTTTT. Translated, it gives CASGLSQGSTGELFF.

The chain joins TRBV28 to TRBJ1-2; D uncertain. The length of the CDR3 is 11 residues. With 2 bases removed from V and 7 bases from J, the gap between germline ends came to 5 bases. CDR1 is MDHEN and CDR2 is SYDVKM in the germline V gene. CDR3 in DNA: TGTGCCAGCAGTTTAATCGGTGGCTACACCTTC. It yields the protein CASSLIGGYTF.

This clone was counted a single time. The chain uses TRBV4-1 and TRBJ2-3, with D perhaps matching TRBD1 (6 bases). V was trimmed by 1 base and J by 2 bases, leaving 7 bases between them. The CDR3 runs to 14 residues. Germline CDR1 reads MGHRA; CDR2 reads YSYEKL. CDR3 nucleotide sequence: TGCGCCAGCAGCCAAGCAGGGGTCACAGATACGCAGTATTTT. Translation gives CASSQAGVTDTQYF.

This clone has only a few counts. The J gene is TRBJ1-3, the V gene TRBV10-1, with D unclear. Between the trimmed V and J ends, which lost 0 bases and 0 bases, there was a span of 6 bases. Germline CDR1 WNHNN, CDR2 SYGVQD (reference sequence). This CDR3 contains 15 residues. The CDR3 loop is CASSESAFSGNTIYF. Written as DNA, the CDR3 is TGCGCCAGCAGTGAGTCGGCCTTCTCTGGAAACACCATATATTTT.